This TCR beta chain was captured in a study of cytomegalovirus exposure and HLA in healthy donors (dated by TCRdb to 2017 to 2019). About the study as a whole: An earlier analysis of about 530 of the donors reported approximately 300 Gb of sequence data and around 100 million unique TCR beta sequences obtained from about 180 million T cells. An early release that covered fewer than 750 HLA-typed donors contained approximately 300 gigabases of sequencing data and tens of millions of unique TCR sequences. Of the approximately 400 genotyped donors, approximately 83% fell in the genetic ancestry cluster associated with self-reported Caucasian donors. The study aimed to test whether signatures of past pathogen exposure could be identified by cataloging public T cell receptors. Using immunosequencing, the study profiled T cell repertoires from 666 subjects and related those repertoires to cytomegalovirus serostatus. In addition to the first cohort of 666 subjects, a separate validation cohort of approximately 120 different subjects was used. To predict cytomegalovirus infection status, the study brought together high-throughput TCR immunosequencing, statistical association of individual TCRs with disease status, and machine learning. A later analysis re-examined previously published TCR beta repertoires from 600 to 700 donors and added high-resolution HLA genotyping to investigate patterns of TCR occurrence. Rather than using new phenotypic data, the later analysis identified candidate immune exposures from TCR beta sequences and from how often those sequences occurred across donors. An earlier analysis of around 540 of the donors applied high-throughput TCR beta sequencing to assess whether each TCR beta V gene segment acted as functional or pseudogenic. Donor age, sex, ethnicity and CMV serostatus were collected together with the repertoire data. Genome-wide SNP genotypes for about 55% of the roughly 670 donors were used in a later genetic analysis, which treated that subset as a discovery cohort. Every repertoire in the discovery cohort had been generated on one and the same sequencing platform. Class I and class II HLA loci were covered by the typing at four-digit resolution. The number of donors typed differed by locus, with about 629-640 for A, B, C, DRB1 and DQB1, roughly 520 for DQA1, approximately 580 for DPA1, and some 470 for DPB1. Roughly 5 DR-DQ haplotypes were treated as single units for association and clustering because of strong linkage in the cohort. Among around 400 genotyped donors of the cohort, an average of around 240,000 unique TCR beta nucleotide sequences were sequenced per donor, about a sixth of them non-productive. Study-wide findings and limitations: When HLA alleles, especially DR and DQ, strongly co-occurred, TCR associations were difficult to assign to individual alleles. Broadly in line with IMGT annotations, most TCR beta V segments showed up in productive rearrangements about 90% or about 30% of the time in an earlier analysis of several hundred of the donors. Specific HLA alleles were associated with around 18,000 TCR beta sequences at a false discovery rate of 0.05 in a later analysis. Compared with equally common non-associated chains, HLA-associated TCR beta chains in a later analysis were more clonally expanded and had lower generation probabilities. In a later analysis, the rate of TCR association differed among HLA loci, with DRB1 alleles having the most associated TCRs and HLA-C alleles having the fewest. This cohort had only TCR beta chains sequenced, and the lack of alpha or paired-chain data limited which features could be detected. Roughly uniform sequencing depth across donors was assumed in presence/absence analyses, although this assumption may not hold. A later genetic analysis reported fewer N-insertions in productive TCRs among donors in an Asian-associated ancestry cluster than the 666-donor mean. The authors suggested that the approach could potentially be extended to other disease states and immunological phenotypes. A later analysis reported that several top co-occurrence clusters appeared linked to parvovirus B19, influenza, CMV and Epstein-Barr virus. A further reported finding was that TCR beta sequences accurately predicted the HLA-A and HLA-B alleles for most subjects in the first cohort. V-gene and J-gene trimming of TCR beta chains was associated with a missense DCLRE1C variant in a later genetic analysis, and the association was replicated in an independent cohort. Because counts were too low, around 17 rarely observed V segments, including chromosome 9 orphons, were left out of the earlier analysis of over 550 of the donors. While some public TCRs were present in many individuals, most TCR sequences turned up only very rarely across donors. The sequencing pipeline was judged likely to have produced a cluster of highly shared sequence variants as a technical artifact. CMV serostatus was the only immune exposure information available for the cohort. The classifier was reported to diagnose cytomegalovirus status with high specificity and sensitivity in both the original cohort and the validation cohort. Some IMGT-functional V segments, including TRBV6-2 and TRBV6-3, could not be distinguished by the 87-base-pair reads and were therefore excluded. Because HLA typing was unavailable for some donors at each locus, only the typed subset was used in association tests. In the study, 150 to 200 TCR beta chains were listed as associated with cytomegalovirus. A later analysis found that most CMV-associated TCR beta chains appeared HLA-restricted, with HLA associations seemingly driven largely by CMV exposure. In vitro tests confirmed that three of the cytomegalovirus-associated TCR beta chains recognize cytomegalovirus antigens. Linkage disequilibrium might explain the correlated functional status among segregating V segments, but an unknown experimental factor could not be excluded.

Receptor amplification or capture employed the immunoSEQ multiplex PCR assay. For the multiplex PCR, a mixture combining 60 forward primers for TCR Vbeta segments and 13 reverse primers for TCR Jbeta segments was used. The CDR3 region of rearranged TCR beta genes was amplified from genomic DNA by a multiplex PCR assay. Amplified TCR beta libraries were sequenced as 87-base-pair reads on the Illumina HiSeq System. The paper's processing steps were these. A later analysis tallied 75 million to 95 million unique TCR beta chains across the 550 to 850 repertoires, and about 12 million of those chains were shared by two or more donors. Raw reads were error-corrected and collapsed into unique sequences with a nearest-neighbor algorithm that merged closely related sequences to remove PCR and sequencing errors. Alignment of CDR3 sequences to IMGT reference sequences was used to assign V, D and J gene segments. For a sequence to be retained, a match of at least six nucleotides to both a V gene segment and a J gene segment was required. Rearrangements were called productive when the CDR3 lacked stop codons and stayed in frame with V and J; all others were non-productive. Following IMGT convention, CDR3 was defined as the stretch from the second conserved V-encoded cysteine to the conserved J-encoded phenylalanine. Sequences without an unambiguous match to a single V gene segment were excluded from the earlier analysis of 587 of the donors. An earlier analysis of several hundred of the donors called V segments functional above 56.7% productive rearrangements and segregating when the between-donor standard deviation exceeded 5%. A statistical classification framework was built for diagnosing cytomegalovirus status from the catalog of TCR beta chain sequences. A later analysis assigned V and J genes by comparing TCR nucleotide sequences with IMGT/GENE-DB human TR gene sequences. In a later analysis, CDR3 sequences and most-parsimonious VDJ recombination scenarios were assigned using the TCRdist pipeline. In a later analysis, every TCR beta chain was defined by the combination of its CDR3 amino acid sequence and its V-gene family, and reads without a unique V-gene family were dropped. In a later analysis, 450 to 600 highly shared, low-generation-probability nucleotide sequences were removed to address suspected cross-contamination and a sequencing artifact. For each public chain, a later analysis derived a clonal expansion index from normalized ranks of inferred template counts within each repertoire. In a later analysis, generation probabilities were computed using a VDJ recombination model fitted to out-of-frame rearrangements, and the results were checked against IGoR. A later analysis scored TCR-TCR, TCR-HLA and TCR-CMV co-occurrence with hypergeometric tests, applying a repertoire-size bias correction to TCR pairs. False discovery rates were estimated in a later analysis by permuting HLA or CMV assignments 20 times. A later analysis grouped co-occurring TCRs with DBSCAN, adding TCRdist sequence similarity when clustering within HLA-allele-positive subsets. Co-occurrence clustering excluded repertoires with fewer than 30,000 or more than 120,000 public chains, plus five with anomalous nucleotide sharing. TCRdb limited this immuneACCESS table to in-frame rearrangements with V and J called. A share of clones is missing; checked studies link under half to unresolved V genes, and the rest is unexplained. V and J calls and clone size are copied from that table; D and trimming were computed from the DNA. For this sample the table gives over 150,000 clones, of which under 90% were detected only once. Of the sample, 4% to 6% falls within the top ten clones.

The cohort was made up of approximately 670 healthy bone marrow donors. At the time of sampling, every cohort member was nominally healthy, though immune exposures that went unrecorded were likely present. The donor was CMV seronegative and belonged to the group of roughly 330 seronegative cohort members. Every donor gave a peripheral blood sample, and the peripheral blood mononuclear cells from that sample were used for TCR beta sequencing. Genomic DNA extraction from the blood cell samples was performed with the Qiagen DNeasy Blood Extraction Kit. At the junction V is shortened by 2 bases and J by 6 bases; bases outside the gene matches: 3. The germline V gene provides CDR1 SNHLY and CDR2 FYNNEI. From its cysteine to its phenylalanine, the CDR3 spans 14 amino acids. Of all the DNA, just the CDR3 is kept, 42 bases in frame from base 1. Points on this clone: The target of this receptor is not known. Per-nucleotide qualities are absent, and no much larger clonotype sits a single base away.

What was sequenced was PBMCs. In this chain, TRBV2 is recombined with TRBJ2-3, and TRBD1 aligns with 9 junction nucleotides. The sequence came from a young man in good health and CMV-seronegative. The nucleotide sequence reads as follows: TGTGCCAGCAGTGAAAGACAGGGGGGGGATACGCAGTATTTT. Its coded protein is CASSERQGGDTQYF.